This TCR beta chain was sequenced for a study of blood T cell repertoires in COVID-19. Turning to the study itself: Material from acute and convalescent COVID-19 was sourced from the United States, Italy and Spain. From T cells, B-cell-depleted T cells, or PBMCs came the material, which was cDNA or gDNA.

Assay used: immunoSEQ multiplex PCR; TCRdb lists only in-frame clones, some missing. This sample has 200,000 or so clones, with 75% to 90% found just once. V was clipped by 3 bases and J by 1 base, with 10 bases between them. Per germline, CDR1 LNHNV and CDR2 YYDKDF (reference sequence). This CDR3 comprises 15 residues. The chain combines TRBV15 with TRBJ1-5; perhaps TRBD1 as D (5 bases). Source material: peripheral blood. The TCR comes from a woman between 40 and 50 years old with acute or convalescent COVID-19. CDR3 loop: CATSRERQSNQPQHF. The CDR3 nucleotides read TGTGCCACCAGCAGGGAAAGACAGAGCAATCAGCCCCAGCATTTT.